This entry lists 13 T cell receptor beta chains sequenced from one sample in a study of blood T cell repertoires in COVID-19. Assay used: immunoSEQ multiplex PCR; TCRdb lists only in-frame clones, some missing. The sample consists of 200,000 or so clones, 60% to 80% of them appearing once. Material: peripheral blood. These receptors were collected from a man between 60 and 75 years old with active or convalescent COVID-19.

The rearrangement links TRBV19 to TRBJ2-1, with 8 positions matching TRBD1. From germline, CDR1 is LNHDA and CDR2 SQIVND (reference sequence). J gave up 2 bases and V 5 bases, and 8 bases lay outside the gene matches. The CDR3 contains 16 residues. CDR3 in DNA: TGTGCCAGTAGTCCGAGGACAGGGCAACCCTACAATGAGCAGTTCTTC. It specifies CASSPRTGQPYNEQFF.

This chain uses TRBV7-9 with TRBJ1-1; D may be TRBD1 (5 bases). The V gene lost 4 bases and the J gene lost 5 bases, with 14 bases spanning the gap. The CDR3 sequence is 14 residues long. The germline V gene encodes CDR1 SEHNR and CDR2 FQNEAQ (reference sequence). CDR3 DNA: TGTGCCAGCAGCTACCAGGGTTCAGGGACTGAAGCTTTCTTT. Translation: CASSYQGSGTEAFF.

The chain employs TRBV19 and TRBJ2-1, with 14 bases aligning to TRBD2. The J segment lost 0 bases and the V segment lost 2 bases, leaving 3 bases of the junction unmatched. The CDR3 sequence is 18 residues long. Germline CDR1 is LNHDA and CDR2 is SQIVND (reference sequence). The CDR3 region has the DNA TGTGCCAGTAGTATATTGGGGACTAGCGGGAGCTCCTACAATGAGCAGTTCTTC. Encoded protein: CASSILGTSGSSYNEQFF.

The CDR3 spells CAWSVHHRGSTEAFF. The CDR3 nucleotides are TGTGCCTGGAGTGTTCACCACAGGGGGAGCACTGAAGCTTTCTTT. The V and J genes are TRBV30 and TRBJ1-1; 8 nucleotides line up with TRBD1. CDR1 GTSNPN and CDR2 SVGIG come from the germline V gene (reference sequence). This CDR3 is built from 15 residues. The V gene end was trimmed by 0 bases and the J gene end by 4 bases; junction bases not matched to a gene: 7.

The chain joins TRBV21-1 to TRBJ2-7; the D call of TRBD1 is as the table states it, not checked on the DNA. TRBV21-1 represents a pseudogene. This CDR3 is built from 17 residues. The CDR3 bases are TGTGCCAGCTACCATGGAGGGGGCGACAGGGTGGAGTGCGAGCAGTACTTC. This encodes CASYHGGGDRVECEQYF.

The chain has TRBV3-1 (or the pseudogene TRBV3-2) and TRBJ2-5; 13 bases are shared with TRBD2. The CDR3 loop spans 16 amino acids. The V gene end was trimmed by 3 bases and the J gene end by 4 bases; junction bases not matched to a gene: 5. CDR1 and CDR2 from the germline V gene are LGHDT and YNNKEL (reference sequence). CDR3 bases: TGTGCCAGCAGCCAGGGACTAGCGGGAAACCTAGAGACCCAGTACTTC. It specifies CASSQGLAGNLETQYF.

The V gene is TRBV11-2, the J gene TRBJ2-3, with D maybe TRBD2 (6 bases). Trimming stripped 7 bases from V and 4 bases from J, with 12 bases between. Germline CDR1 is SGHAT and CDR2 is FQNNGV. This CDR3 has 13 residues. The CDR3 protein is CASMTRLADTQYF. The CDR3 DNA reads TGTGCCAGCATGACTAGGCTTGCAGATACGCAGTATTTT.

The chain combines TRBV19 with TRBJ2-1, with 12 nucleotides matching TRBD2. Germline values: CDR1 LNHDA, CDR2 SQIVND (reference sequence). This CDR3 contains 15 residues. The junction had 5 bases not matched to a gene; V was cut back by 4 bases and J by 7 bases. CDR3 protein: CASSRLAGELNEQFF. In DNA form, the CDR3 reads TGTGCCAGTAGTAGACTAGCGGGAGAGCTTAATGAGCAGTTCTTC. Supplemented by reference TRBV19 and TRBJ2-1, the full variable domain reads DGGITQSPKYLFRKEGQNVTLSCEQNLNHDAMYWYRQDPGQGLRLIYYSQIVNDFQKGDIAEGYSVSREKKESFPLTVTSAQKNPTAFYLCASSRLAGELNEQFFGPGTRLTVL.

This sequence joins TRBV7-3 and TRBJ1-5, with D possibly being TRBD1 (5 bases). There are 21 residues in the CDR3. CDR1 is SGHTA and CDR2 is FQGTGA in the germline V gene. V gave up 3 bases and J gave up 0 bases, with 27 bases separating them. CDR3 protein: CASSLGGNRFRPKYSNQPQHF. CDR3 sequence (DNA): TGTGCCAGCAGCTTGGGGGGAAACAGGTTCCGACCCAAATATAGCAATCAGCCCCAGCATTTT.

The chain carries TRBV23-1 and TRBJ2-3; 10 bases align to TRBD2. TRBV23-1 is assigned to the ORF class and has an uncertain function. J gave up 2 bases and V 4 bases, and 3 bases lay outside the gene matches. The CDR3 contains 15 residues. The CDR3 sequence is CASSPTSGDTDTQYF. Here the CDR3 DNA reads TGCGCCAGCAGTCCCACTAGCGGGGACACAGATACGCAGTATTTT.

The V call is TRBV5-4, the J call TRBJ2-1; 8 bases fit TRBD1. The V and J ends lost 5 bases and 0 bases, in that order; junction bases with no gene match: 7. In germline, CDR1 is SGHNT, CDR2 YYREEE (reference sequence). The CDR3 covers 16 residues. The CDR3 sequence is CASSSKTGDSYNEQFF. The CDR3 DNA reads as TGTGCCAGCAGTTCCAAGACAGGGGACTCCTACAATGAGCAGTTCTTC.

The chain couples TRBV19 to TRBJ2-6, with a tentative D call TRBD2 (6 bases). The ends were cut back, 1 base at V and 3 bases at J, with 13 bases in the middle. Germline V gene lookup returns CDR1 LNHDA and CDR2 SQIVND (reference sequence). This CDR3 comprises 17 residues. The CDR3 DNA reads as TGTGCCAGTAGTATAGGTGGAGGGGACTTTGGGGCCAACGTCCTGACTTTC. Its translation: CASSIGGGDFGANVLTF.

The chain carries TRBV10-3 and TRBJ1-2; TRBD1 might be the D (6 bases). Trimming shortened V by 10 bases and J by 3 bases, and 21 bases separated the two germline ends. This CDR3 is built from 15 residues. Germline CDR1 reads ENHRY; CDR2 reads SYGVKD. The CDR3: CASRDITYRDYGYTF. The CDR3 DNA sequence: TGTGCCAGCCGGGACATAACGTACCGGGACTATGGCTACACCTTC.